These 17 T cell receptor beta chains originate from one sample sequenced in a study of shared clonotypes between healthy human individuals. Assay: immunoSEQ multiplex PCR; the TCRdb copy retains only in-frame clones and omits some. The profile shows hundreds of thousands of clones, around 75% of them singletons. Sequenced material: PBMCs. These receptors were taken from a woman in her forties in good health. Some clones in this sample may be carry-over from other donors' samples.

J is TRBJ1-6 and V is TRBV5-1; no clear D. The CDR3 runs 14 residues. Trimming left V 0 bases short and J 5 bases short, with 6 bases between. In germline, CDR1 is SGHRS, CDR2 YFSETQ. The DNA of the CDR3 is TGCGCCAGCAGCTTGGGTCAGAATAATTCACCCCTCCACTTT. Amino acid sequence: CASSLGQNNSPLHF. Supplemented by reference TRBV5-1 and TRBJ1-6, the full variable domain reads KAGVTQTPRYLIKTRGQQVTLSCSPISGHRSVSWYQQTPGQGLQFLFEYFSETQRNKGNFPGRFSGRQFSNSRSEMNVSTLELGDSALYLCASSLGQNNSPLHFGNGTRLTVT.

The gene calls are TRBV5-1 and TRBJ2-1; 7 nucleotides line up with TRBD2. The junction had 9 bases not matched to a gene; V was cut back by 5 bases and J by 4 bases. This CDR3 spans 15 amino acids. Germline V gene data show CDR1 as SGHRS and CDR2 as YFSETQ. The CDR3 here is CASRNQREGYNEQFF. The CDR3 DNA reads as TGCGCCAGCAGAAACCAAAGGGAGGGGTACAATGAGCAGTTCTTC. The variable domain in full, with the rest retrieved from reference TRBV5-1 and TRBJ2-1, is KAGVTQTPRYLIKTRGQQVTLSCSPISGHRSVSWYQQTPGQGLQFLFEYFSETQRNKGNFPGRFSGRQFSNSRSEMNVSTLELGDSALYLCASRNQREGYNEQFFGPGTRLTVL.

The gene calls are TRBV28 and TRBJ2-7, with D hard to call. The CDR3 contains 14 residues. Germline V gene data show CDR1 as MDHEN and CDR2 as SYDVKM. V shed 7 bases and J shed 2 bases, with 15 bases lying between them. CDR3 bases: TGTGCCAGCAACGCGATCGGAAGGACCTACGAGCAGTACTTC. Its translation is CASNAIGRTYEQYF.

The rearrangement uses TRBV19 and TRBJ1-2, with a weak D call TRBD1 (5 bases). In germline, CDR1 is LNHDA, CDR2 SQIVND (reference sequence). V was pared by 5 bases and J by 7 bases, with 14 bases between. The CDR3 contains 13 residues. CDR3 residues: CASSYRQNGGYTF. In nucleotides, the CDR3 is TGTGCCAGTAGTTATCGACAGAACGGTGGCTACACCTTC.

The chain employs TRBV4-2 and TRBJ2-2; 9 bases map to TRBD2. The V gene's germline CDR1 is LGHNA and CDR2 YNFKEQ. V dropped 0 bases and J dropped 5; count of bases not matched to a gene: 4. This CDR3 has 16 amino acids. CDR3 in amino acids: CASSQDSLAGTGELFF. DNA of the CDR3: TGTGCCAGCAGCCAAGATTCCCTAGCGGGAACCGGGGAGCTGTTTTTT.

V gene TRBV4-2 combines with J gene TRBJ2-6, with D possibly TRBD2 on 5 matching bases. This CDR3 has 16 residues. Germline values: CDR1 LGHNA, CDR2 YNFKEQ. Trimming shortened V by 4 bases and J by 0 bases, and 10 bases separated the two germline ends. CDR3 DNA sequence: TGTGCCAGCAGCCTGAGTGGGAGCTCTGGGGCCAACGTCCTGACTTTC. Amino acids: CASSLSGSSGANVLTF.

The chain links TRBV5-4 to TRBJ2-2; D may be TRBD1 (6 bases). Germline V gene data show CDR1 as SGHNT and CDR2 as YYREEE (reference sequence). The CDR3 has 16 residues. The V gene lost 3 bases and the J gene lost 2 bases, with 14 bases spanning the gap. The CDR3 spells CASSSPRGRNTGELFF. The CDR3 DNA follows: TGTGCCAGCAGCTCCCCCAGGGGAAGAAACACCGGGGAGCTGTTTTTT.

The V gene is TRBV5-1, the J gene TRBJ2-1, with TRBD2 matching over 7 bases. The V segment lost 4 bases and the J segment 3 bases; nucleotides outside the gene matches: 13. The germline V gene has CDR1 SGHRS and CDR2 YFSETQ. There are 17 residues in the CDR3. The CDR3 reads CASSGGAGTQGYNEQFF. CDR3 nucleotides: TGCGCCAGCAGCGGGGGAGCGGGGACCCAAGGCTACAATGAGCAGTTCTTC.

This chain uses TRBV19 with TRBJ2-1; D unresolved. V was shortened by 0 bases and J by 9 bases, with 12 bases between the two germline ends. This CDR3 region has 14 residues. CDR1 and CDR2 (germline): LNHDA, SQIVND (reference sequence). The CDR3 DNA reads TGTGCCAGTAGTATAGACGGCCGGTCGGGTGAGCAGTTCTTC. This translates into CASSIDGRSGEQFF.

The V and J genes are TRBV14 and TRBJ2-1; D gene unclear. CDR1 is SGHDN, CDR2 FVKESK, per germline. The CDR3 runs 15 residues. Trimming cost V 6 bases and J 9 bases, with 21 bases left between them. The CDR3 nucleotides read TGTGCCAGCAGACTCAGACTCGATCCAGCAAGTGAGCAGTTCTTC. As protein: CASRLRLDPASEQFF.

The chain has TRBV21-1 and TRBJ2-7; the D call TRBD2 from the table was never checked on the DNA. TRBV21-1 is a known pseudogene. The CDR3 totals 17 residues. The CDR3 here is CASSKGRRGLRPYEQYF. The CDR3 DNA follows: TGTGCCAGCAGCAAAGGTCGGAGGGGCCTCAGGCCCTACGAGCAGTACTTC.

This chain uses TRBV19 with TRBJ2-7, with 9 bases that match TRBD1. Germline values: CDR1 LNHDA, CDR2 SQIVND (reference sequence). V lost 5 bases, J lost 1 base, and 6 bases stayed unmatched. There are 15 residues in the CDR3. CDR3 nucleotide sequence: TGTGCCAGTAGTCCGGGACAGGGCCAATCCTACGAGCAGTACTTC. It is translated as CASSPGQGQSYEQYF. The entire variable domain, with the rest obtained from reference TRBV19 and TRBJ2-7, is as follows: DGGITQSPKYLFRKEGQNVTLSCEQNLNHDAMYWYRQDPGQGLRLIYYSQIVNDFQKGDIAEGYSVSREKKESFPLTVTSAQKNPTAFYLCASSPGQGQSYEQYFGPGTRLTVT.

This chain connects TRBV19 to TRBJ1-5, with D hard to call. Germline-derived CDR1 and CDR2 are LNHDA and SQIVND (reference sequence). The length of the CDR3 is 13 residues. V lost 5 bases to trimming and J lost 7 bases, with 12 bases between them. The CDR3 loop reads CASSWQQDQPQHF. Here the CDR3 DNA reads TGTGCCAGTAGTTGGCAGCAGGACCAGCCCCAGCATTTT. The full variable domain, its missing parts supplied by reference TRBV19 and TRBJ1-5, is DGGITQSPKYLFRKEGQNVTLSCEQNLNHDAMYWYRQDPGQGLRLIYYSQIVNDFQKGDIAEGYSVSREKKESFPLTVTSAQKNPTAFYLCASSWQQDQPQHFGDGTRLSIL.

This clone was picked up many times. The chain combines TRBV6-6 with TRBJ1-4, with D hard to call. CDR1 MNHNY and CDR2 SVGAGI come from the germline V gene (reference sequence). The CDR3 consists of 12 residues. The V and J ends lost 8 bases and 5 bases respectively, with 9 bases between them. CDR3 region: CASSQQNEKLFF. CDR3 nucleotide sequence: TGTGCCAGCTCGCAGCAAAATGAAAAACTGTTTTTT.

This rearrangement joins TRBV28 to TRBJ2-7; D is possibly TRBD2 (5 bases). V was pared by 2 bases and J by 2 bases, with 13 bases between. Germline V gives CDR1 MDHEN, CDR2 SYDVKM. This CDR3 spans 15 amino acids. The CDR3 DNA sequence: TGTGCCAGCAGTTTAAATGGCGGGCCGGCCTACGAGCAGTACTTC. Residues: CASSLNGGPAYEQYF.

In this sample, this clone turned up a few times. CDR3 in amino acids: CASSPGPDPVLDQPQHF. For the CDR3, the DNA is TGTGCCAGCTCACCGGGACCCGATCCAGTCCTGGATCAGCCCCAGCATTTT. This rearrangement joins TRBV6-4 to TRBJ1-5, with D perhaps TRBD1 (5 bases). CDR3 length equals 17 residues. Trimming shortened V by 8 bases and J by 5 bases, and 25 bases separated the two germline ends. Germline CDR1 reads MRHNA; CDR2 reads SNTAGT.

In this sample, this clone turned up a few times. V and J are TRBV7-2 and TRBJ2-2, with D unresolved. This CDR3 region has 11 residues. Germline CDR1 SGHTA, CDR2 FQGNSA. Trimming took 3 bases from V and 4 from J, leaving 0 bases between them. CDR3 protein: CASSFTGELFF. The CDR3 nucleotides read TGTGCCAGCAGCTTCACCGGGGAGCTGTTTTTT.